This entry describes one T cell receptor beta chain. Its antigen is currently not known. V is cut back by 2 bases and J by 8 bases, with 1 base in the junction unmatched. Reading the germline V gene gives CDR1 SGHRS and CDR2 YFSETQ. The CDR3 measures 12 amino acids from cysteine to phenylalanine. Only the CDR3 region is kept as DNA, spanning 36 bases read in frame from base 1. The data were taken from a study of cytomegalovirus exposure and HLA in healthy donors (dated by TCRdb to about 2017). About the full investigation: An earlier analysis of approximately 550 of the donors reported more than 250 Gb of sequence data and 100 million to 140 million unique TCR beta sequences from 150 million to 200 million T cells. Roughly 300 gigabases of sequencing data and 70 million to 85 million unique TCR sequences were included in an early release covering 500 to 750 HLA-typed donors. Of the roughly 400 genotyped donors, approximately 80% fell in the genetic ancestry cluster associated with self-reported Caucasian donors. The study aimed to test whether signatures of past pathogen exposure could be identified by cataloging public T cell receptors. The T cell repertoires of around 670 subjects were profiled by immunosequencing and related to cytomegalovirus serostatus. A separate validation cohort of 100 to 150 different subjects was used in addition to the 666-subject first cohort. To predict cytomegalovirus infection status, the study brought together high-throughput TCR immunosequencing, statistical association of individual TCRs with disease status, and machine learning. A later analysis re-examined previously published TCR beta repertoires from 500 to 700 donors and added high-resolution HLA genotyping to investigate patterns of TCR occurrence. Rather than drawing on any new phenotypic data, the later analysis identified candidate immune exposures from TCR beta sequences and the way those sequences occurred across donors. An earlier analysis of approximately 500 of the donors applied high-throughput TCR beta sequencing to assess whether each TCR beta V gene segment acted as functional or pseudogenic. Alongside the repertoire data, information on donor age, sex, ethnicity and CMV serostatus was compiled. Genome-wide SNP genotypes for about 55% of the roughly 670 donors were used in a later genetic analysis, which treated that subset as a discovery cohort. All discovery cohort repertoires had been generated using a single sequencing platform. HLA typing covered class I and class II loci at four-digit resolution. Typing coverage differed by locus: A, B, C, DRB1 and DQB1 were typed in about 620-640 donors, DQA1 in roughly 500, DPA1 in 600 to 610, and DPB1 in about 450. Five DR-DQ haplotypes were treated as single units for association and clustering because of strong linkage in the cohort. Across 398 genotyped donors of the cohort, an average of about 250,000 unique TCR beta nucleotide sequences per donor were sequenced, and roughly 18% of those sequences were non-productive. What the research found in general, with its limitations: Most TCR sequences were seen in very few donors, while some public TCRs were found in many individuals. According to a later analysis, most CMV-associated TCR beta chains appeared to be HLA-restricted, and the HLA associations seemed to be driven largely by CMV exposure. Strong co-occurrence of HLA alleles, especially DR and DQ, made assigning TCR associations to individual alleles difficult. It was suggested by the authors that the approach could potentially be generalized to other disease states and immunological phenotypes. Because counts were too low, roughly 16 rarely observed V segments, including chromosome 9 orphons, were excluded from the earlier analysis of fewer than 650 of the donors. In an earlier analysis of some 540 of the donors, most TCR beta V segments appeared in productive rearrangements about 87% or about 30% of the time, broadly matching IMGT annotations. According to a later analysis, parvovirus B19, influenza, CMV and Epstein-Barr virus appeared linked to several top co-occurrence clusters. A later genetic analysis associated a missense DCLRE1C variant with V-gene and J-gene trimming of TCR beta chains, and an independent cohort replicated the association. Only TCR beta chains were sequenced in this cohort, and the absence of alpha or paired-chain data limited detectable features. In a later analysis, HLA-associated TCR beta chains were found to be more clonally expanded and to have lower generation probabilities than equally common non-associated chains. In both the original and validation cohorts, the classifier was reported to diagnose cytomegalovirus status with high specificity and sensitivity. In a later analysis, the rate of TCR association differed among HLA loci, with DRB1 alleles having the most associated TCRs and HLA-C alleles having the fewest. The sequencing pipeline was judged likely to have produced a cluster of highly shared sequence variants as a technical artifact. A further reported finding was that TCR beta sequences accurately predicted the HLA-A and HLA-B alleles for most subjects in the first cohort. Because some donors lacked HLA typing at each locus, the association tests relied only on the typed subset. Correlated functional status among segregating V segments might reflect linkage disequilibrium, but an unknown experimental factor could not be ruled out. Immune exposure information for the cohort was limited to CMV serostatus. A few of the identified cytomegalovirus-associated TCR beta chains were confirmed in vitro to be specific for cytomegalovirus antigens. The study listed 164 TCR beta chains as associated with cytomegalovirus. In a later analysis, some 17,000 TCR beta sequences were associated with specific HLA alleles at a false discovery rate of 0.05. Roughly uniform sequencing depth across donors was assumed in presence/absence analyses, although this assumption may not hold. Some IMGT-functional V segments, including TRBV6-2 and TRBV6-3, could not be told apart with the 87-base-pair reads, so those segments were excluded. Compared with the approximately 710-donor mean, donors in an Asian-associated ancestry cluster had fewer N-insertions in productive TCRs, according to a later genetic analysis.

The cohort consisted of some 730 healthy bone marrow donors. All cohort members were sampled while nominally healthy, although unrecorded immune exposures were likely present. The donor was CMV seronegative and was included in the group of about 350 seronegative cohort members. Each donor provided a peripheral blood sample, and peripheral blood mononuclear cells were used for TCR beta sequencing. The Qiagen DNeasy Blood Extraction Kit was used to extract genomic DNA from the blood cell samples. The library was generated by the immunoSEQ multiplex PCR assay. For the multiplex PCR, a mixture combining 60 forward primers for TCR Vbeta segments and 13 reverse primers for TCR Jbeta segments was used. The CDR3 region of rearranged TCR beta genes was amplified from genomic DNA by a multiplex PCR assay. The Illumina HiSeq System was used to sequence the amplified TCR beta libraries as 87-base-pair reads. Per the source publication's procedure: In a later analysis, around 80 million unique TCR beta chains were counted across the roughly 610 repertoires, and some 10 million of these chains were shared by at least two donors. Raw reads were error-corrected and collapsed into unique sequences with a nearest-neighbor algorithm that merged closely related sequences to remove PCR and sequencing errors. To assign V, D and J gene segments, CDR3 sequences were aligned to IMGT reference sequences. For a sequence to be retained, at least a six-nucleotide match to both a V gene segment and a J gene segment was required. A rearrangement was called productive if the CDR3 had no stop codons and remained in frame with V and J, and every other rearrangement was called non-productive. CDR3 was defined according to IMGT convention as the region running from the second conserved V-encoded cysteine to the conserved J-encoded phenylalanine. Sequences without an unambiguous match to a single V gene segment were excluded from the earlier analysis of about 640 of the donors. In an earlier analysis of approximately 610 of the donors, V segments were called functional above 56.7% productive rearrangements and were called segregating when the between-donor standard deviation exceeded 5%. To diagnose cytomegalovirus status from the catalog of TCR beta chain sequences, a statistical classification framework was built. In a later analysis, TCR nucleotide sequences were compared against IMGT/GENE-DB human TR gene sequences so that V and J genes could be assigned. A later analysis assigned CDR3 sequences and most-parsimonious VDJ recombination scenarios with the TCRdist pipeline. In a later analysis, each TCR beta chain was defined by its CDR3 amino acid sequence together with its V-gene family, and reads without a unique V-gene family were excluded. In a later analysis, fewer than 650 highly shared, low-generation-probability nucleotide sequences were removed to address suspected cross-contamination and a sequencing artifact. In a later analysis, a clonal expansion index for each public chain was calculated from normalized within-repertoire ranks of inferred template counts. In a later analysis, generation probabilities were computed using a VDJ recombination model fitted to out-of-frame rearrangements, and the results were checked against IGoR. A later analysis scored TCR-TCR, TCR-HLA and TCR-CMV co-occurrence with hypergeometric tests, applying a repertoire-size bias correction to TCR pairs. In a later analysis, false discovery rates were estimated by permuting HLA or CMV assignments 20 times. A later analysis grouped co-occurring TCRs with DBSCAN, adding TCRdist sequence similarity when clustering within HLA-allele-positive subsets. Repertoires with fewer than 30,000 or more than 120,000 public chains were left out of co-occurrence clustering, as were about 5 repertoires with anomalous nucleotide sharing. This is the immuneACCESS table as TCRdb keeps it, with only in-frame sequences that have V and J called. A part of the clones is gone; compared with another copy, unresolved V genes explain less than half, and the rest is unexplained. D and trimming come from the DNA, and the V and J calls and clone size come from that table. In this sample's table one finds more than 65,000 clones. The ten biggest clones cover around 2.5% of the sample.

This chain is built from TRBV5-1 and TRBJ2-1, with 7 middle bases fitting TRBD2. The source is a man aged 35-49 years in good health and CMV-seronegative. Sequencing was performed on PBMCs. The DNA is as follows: TGCGCCAGCAGCTTTGCGGGGGATGAGCAGTTCTTC. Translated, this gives CASSFAGDEQFF.